Given below is one TCR beta chain in context. V was shortened by 6 bases and J by 16 bases, with 25 bases between the two germline ends. The CDR3 consists of 14 residues. Per the germline V gene, CDR1 is MDHEN and CDR2 is SYDVKM. This sample was taken from a study of blood T cell repertoires in COVID-19. Study in general: Material from acute and convalescent COVID-19 was sourced from the United States, Italy and Spain. PBMCs, B-cell-depleted T cells, or T cells provided the cDNA or gDNA that made up the material.

TCRdb's copy holds only in-frame clones and misses some; the assay was immunoSEQ multiplex PCR. The sample has hundreds of thousands of clones, 85% to 90% seen once. The sequenced material came from peripheral blood. This TCR derives from a man between 65 and 85 years old with acute or convalescent COVID-19. The V gene is TRBV28, the J gene TRBJ1-3, with D maybe TRBD1 (6 bases). CDR3 in amino acids: CASSRTGTQVDKYF. The CDR3 DNA follows: TGTGCCAGCAGCCGAACCGGGACACAGGTCGATAAGTATTTT.